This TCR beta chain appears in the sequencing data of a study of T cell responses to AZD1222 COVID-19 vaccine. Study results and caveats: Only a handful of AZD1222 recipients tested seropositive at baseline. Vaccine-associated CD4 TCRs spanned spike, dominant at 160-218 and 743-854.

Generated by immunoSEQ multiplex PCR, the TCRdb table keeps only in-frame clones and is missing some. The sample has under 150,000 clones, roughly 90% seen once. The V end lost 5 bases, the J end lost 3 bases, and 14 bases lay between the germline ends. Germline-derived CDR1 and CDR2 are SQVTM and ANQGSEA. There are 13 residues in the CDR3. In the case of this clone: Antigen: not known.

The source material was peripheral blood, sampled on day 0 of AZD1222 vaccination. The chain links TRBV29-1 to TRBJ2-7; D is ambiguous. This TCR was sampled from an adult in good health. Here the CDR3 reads CSVKRFPGYEQYF. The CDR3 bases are TGCAGCGTTAAACGTTTTCCTGGCTACGAGCAGTACTTC.